This entry lists 15 T cell receptor beta chains sequenced from one sample in a study of T cell responses to AZD1222 COVID-19 vaccine. Profiling relied on immunoSEQ multiplex PCR, and the TCRdb table lists in-frame clones only, not all of them. The repertoire consists of 150,000 to 200,000 clones, with around nine tenths occurring once and the leading ten covering roughly 2.8%. The source was peripheral blood, collected on day 0 of AZD1222 vaccination. All receptors come from an adult in good health.

This rearrangement joins TRBV29-1 to TRBJ1-2, with a possible D match to TRBD1 (6 bases). V was cut by 4 bases and J by 3 bases, with 12 bases left in between. The CDR3 covers 13 residues. Germline-derived CDR1 and CDR2 are SQVTM and ANQGSEA. The CDR3: CSVGGSGDYGYTF. The CDR3 nucleotides read TGCAGCGTTGGAGGGTCAGGGGACTATGGCTACACCTTC.

The rearrangement links TRBV10-3 to TRBJ1-5, with 10 nucleotides matching TRBD1. J lost 3 bases, V lost 11 bases, and 4 bases had no gene match. The CDR3 spans 13 residues. Per germline, CDR1 ENHRY and CDR2 SYGVKD. CDR3 protein: CAGTGDLNQPQHF. CDR3 sequence (DNA): TGTGCCGGGACAGGGGATCTCAATCAGCCCCAGCATTTT.

The chain combines TRBV7-3 with TRBJ1-1, with no clear D. Per germline, CDR1 SGHTA and CDR2 FQGTGA. The CDR3 covers 13 residues. The V end lost 2 bases, the J end lost 4 bases, and 8 bases lay between the germline ends. As DNA, the CDR3 is TGTGCCAGCAGCTTAGGTTATGGCACTGAAGCTTTCTTT. Translation gives CASSLGYGTEAFF.

V gene TRBV25-1 combines with J gene TRBJ2-7; no definite D call. The germline CDR1 and CDR2 sequences are MGHDK and SYGVNS. The CDR3 spans 11 residues. V lost 5 bases and J lost 0, with 2 bases in between. The CDR3 region has the DNA TGTGCCAGCAGTAACTCCTACGAGCAGTACTTC. Amino acid sequence: CASSNSYEQYF.

This rearrangement joins TRBV6-1 to TRBJ2-1; D is possibly TRBD2 (6 bases). The CDR3 sequence is 14 residues long. Trimming took 1 base from V and 5 from J, leaving 9 bases between them. Germline values: CDR1 MNHNS, CDR2 SASEGT. In DNA form, the CDR3 reads TGTGCCAGCAGTGAAGTGCGGGGAAACAATGAGCAGTTCTTC. Amino acids: CASSEVRGNNEQFF.

The V and J genes are TRBV7-3 and TRBJ2-7; TRBD1 agrees at 8 bases. J gave up 2 bases and V 5 bases, and 8 bases lay outside the gene matches. Per the germline V gene, CDR1 is SGHTA and CDR2 is FQGTGA. The CDR3 length is 15 residues. In DNA form, the CDR3 reads TGTGCCAGCAGCCCACCGACAGGGGAGCCCTACGAGCAGTACTTC. Translating gives CASSPPTGEPYEQYF.

The genes are TRBV19 and TRBJ1-6, with D unresolved. This CDR3 is built from 16 residues. CDR1 LNHDA and CDR2 SQIVND come from the germline V gene (reference sequence). Trimming removed 4 bases from V and 7 bases from J, with 17 bases in between. This CDR3 is CASSTYGRNENSPLHF. The DNA for the CDR3 is TGTGCCAGTAGTACGTACGGACGGAACGAGAATTCACCCCTCCACTTT.

CDR3 residues: CASSYYRGEQYF. The CDR3 bases are TGTGCCAGCAGTTACTACAGGGGCGAGCAGTACTTC. The J gene is TRBJ2-7, the V gene TRBV6-2 or TRBV6-3, with TRBD1 identical over 7 bases. Germline lookup yields CDR1 MNHEY and CDR2 SVGEGT. Germline trimming cut 1 base from V and 6 bases from J; bases unmatched to any gene: 0. This CDR3 has 12 amino acids.

This clone was seen once. The chain couples TRBV29-1 to TRBJ1-2; the D gene is possibly TRBD1 (6 bases). The CDR3 has 14 residues. The V and J ends lost 0 bases and 6 bases respectively, with 14 bases between them. The germline V gene has CDR1 SQVTM and CDR2 ANQGSEA. CDR3 in amino acids: CSVEEGQGWNGYTF. CDR3 bases: TGCAGCGTTGAAGAGGGGCAGGGGTGGAATGGCTACACCTTC.

This chain links TRBV7-8 with TRBJ2-6, with D unresolved. Trimming took 1 base from V and 4 from J, leaving 8 bases between them. This CDR3 is built from 15 residues. From germline, CDR1 is SGHVS and CDR2 FQNEAQ. CDR3 nucleotides: TGTGCCAGCAGCTTAGGAAACGTAGGGGCCAACGTCCTGACTTTC. Protein product: CASSLGNVGANVLTF.

The V gene is TRBV4-1, the J gene TRBJ1-4, with 10 bases identical to TRBD1. The V gene end was trimmed by 0 bases and the J gene end by 5 bases; junction bases not matched to a gene: 3. Germline CDR1 reads MGHRA; CDR2 reads YSYEKL. The CDR3 length is 16 residues. CDR3 region: CASSQEGTGVNEKLFF. CDR3 DNA: TGCGCCAGCAGCCAAGAAGGGACAGGGGTGAATGAAAAACTGTTTTTT.

The rearrangement links TRBV30 to TRBJ1-3, with D possibly TRBD1 on 5 matching bases. The CDR3 runs 14 residues. The V end lost 1 base, the J end lost 4 bases, and 11 bases lay between the germline ends. Germline V gives CDR1 GTSNPN, CDR2 SVGIG (reference sequence). DNA of the CDR3: TGTGCCTGGAGTGCGACCGGGGGGGGAAACACCATATATTTT. Translated, it gives CAWSATGGGNTIYF.

The chain couples TRBV24-1 to TRBJ1-5; D is undetermined. This CDR3 spans 19 amino acids. Germline CDR1 reads KGHDR; CDR2 reads SFDVKD. Trimming cost V 0 bases and J 0 bases, with 17 bases left between them. CDR3 in DNA: TGTGCCACCAGTGATTTGCCTCGCGGACGGGAGACTAGCAATCAGCCCCAGCATTTT. It encodes CATSDLPRGRETSNQPQHF.

The CDR3 loop reads CASSGQATSKNIQYF. CDR3 nucleotides: TGTGCCAGCAGCGGACAGGCAACGTCCAAAAACATTCAGTACTTC. The chain has TRBV7-2 and TRBJ2-4; 7 nucleotides align to TRBD1. CDR1 SGHTA and CDR2 FQGNSA come from the germline V gene. V shed 5 bases, J shed 2 bases, and the junction held 6 bases outside the gene matches. The CDR3 consists of 15 residues.

This chain connects TRBV12-3 or TRBV12-4 to TRBJ1-4; tentatively, D is TRBD1 (5 bases). The CDR3 runs 13 residues. The CDR3 nucleotides read TGTGCAACCAGTCTGGGGGGAACAGAAAAACTGTTTTTT. Translated, it gives CATSLGGTEKLFF.